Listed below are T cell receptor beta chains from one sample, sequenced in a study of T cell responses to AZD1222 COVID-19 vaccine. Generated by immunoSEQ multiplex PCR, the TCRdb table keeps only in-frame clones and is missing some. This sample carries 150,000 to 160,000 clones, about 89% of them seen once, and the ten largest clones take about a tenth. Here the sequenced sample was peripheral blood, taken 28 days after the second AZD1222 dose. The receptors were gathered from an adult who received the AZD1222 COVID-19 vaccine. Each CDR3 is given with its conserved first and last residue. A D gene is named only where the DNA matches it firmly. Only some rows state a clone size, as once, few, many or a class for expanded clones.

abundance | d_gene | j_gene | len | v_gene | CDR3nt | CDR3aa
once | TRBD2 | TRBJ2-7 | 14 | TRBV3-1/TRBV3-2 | TGTGCCAGCAGCTCACTAGCGGGGACCTACGAGCAGTACTTC | CASSSLAGTYEQYF
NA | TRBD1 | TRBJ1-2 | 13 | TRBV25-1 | TGTGCCAGCAGCCAGACAGGGAGGTATGGCTACACCTTC | CASSQTGRYGYTF
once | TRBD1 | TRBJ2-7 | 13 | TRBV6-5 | TGTGCCAGCACCGGGACAGGGGGCTACGAGCAGTACTTC | CASTGTGGYEQYF
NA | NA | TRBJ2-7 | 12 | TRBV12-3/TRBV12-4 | TGTGCCAGCAGGTTAAAGGGCCATTCGCAGTACTTC | CASRLKGHSQYF
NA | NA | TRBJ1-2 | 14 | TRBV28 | TGTGCCAGCAGTTCCACGGGGGACGGCCGCGTCAGCACCTTC | CASSSTGDGRVSTF
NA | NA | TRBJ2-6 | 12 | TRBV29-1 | TGCAGCGTTGACAGTGGGGCCAACGTCCTGACTTTC | CSVDSGANVLTF
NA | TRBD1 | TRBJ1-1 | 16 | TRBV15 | TGTGCCACCAGCAGGGGGGGACAGGGCTCGAACACTGAAGCTTTCTTT | CATSRGGQGSNTEAFF
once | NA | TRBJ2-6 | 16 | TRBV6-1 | TGTGCCAGCAGTGAAGTTGGAGTCTCTGGGGCCAACGTCCTGACTTTC | CASSEVGVSGANVLTF
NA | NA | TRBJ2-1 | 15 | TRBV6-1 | TGTGCCAGCCGCCCCCGGGATACACCCTACAATGAGCAGTTCTTC | CASRPRDTPYNEQFF
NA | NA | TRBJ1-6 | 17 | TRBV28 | TGTGCCAGCACCATTGGGGGGGAACTTGGGAATAATTCACCCCTCCACTTT | CASTIGGELGNNSPLHF
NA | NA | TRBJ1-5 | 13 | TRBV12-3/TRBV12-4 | TGTGCCAGCAGTTCGGGGGGGCCTCAGCCCCAGCATTTT | CASSSGGPQPQHF
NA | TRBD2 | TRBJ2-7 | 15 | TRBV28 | TGTGCCAGCGCCTCCGGGGGGCGGGGGGCCGACGAGCAGTACTTC | CASASGGRGADEQYF
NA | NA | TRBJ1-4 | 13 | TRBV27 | TGTGCCAGCCGGGCCAGGGTTCGAGAAAAACTGTTTTTT | CASRARVREKLFF
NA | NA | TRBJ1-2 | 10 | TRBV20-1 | TGCAGTGCTCGATTTGGCGGCTACACCTTC | CSARFGGYTF
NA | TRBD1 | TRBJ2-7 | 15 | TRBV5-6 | TGTGCCAGCAGCTCCATCCCCGAAGGGGGCCACGAGCAGTACTTC | CASSSIPEGGHEQYF
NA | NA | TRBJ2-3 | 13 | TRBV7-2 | TGTGCCAGCAGCCTCCTGGGCCCAGATACGCAGTATTTT | CASSLLGPDTQYF
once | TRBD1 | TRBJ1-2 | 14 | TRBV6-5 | TGTGCCAGCAGCAACAGGGGGACCAACTATGGCTACACCTTC | CASSNRGTNYGYTF
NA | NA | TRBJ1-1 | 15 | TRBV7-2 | TGTGCCAGCAGCTCTCACGGGGGCATGAGCACTGAAGCTTTCTTT | CASSSHGGMSTEAFF
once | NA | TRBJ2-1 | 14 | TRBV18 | TGTGCCAGCTCACGAGAGACCTTCTACAATGAGCAGTTCTTC | CASSRETFYNEQFF
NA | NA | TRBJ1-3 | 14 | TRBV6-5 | TGTGCCAGCAGGACAGGCGTCTCTGGAAACACCATATATTTT | CASRTGVSGNTIYF
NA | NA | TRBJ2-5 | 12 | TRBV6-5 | TGTGCCAGCAGTCGGGTCCAAGAGACCCAGTACTTC | CASSRVQETQYF
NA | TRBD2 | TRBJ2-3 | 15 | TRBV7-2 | TGTGCCAGCAGCTTAGCCCAAAGCGGGAGGGCTGCGCAGTATTTT | CASSLAQSGRAAQYF
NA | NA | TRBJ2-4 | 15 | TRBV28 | TGTGCCAGCAGCCCCGGGGGAGTCGACAAAAACATTCAGTACTTC | CASSPGGVDKNIQYF
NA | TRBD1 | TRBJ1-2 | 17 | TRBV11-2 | TGTGCCAGCAGCTTATTACGGTGGGCAGGGGGAAACTATGGCTACACCTTC | CASSLLRWAGGNYGYTF
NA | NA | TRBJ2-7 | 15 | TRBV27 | TGTGCCAGCAGTGACCAGGGAAGGTCTTCCTACGAGCAGTACTTC | CASSDQGRSSYEQYF
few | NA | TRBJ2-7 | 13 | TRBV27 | TGTGCCAGCAGCCCAGCCGGTGGGTACGAGCAGTACTTC | CASSPAGGYEQYF
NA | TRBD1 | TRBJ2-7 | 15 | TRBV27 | TGTGCCAGCAGTTTCCGCGACAGGGGGCGTAACGAGCAGTACTTC | CASSFRDRGRNEQYF
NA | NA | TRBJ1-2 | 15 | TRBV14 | TGTGCCAGCAGCCGCCCGGGGAGTTCTCTCTATGGCTACACCTTC | CASSRPGSSLYGYTF
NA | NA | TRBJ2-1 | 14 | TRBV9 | TGTGCCAGCAGCGTAGCTCAGGGATTCCGTGAGCAGTTCTTC | CASSVAQGFREQFF
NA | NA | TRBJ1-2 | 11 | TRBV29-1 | TGCAGCGTTGAATGGGGAGATGGCTACACCTTC | CSVEWGDGYTF
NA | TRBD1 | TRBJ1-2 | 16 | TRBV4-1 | TGCGCCAGCAGCCAAGGCTTTAGGGACAGATCCTATGGCTACACCTTC | CASSQGFRDRSYGYTF
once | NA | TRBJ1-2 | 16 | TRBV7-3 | TGTGCCAGCAGCCAAAATCACGGGGGGGAATCTGGTGGCTACACCTTC | CASSQNHGGESGGYTF
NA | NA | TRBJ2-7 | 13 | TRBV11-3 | TGTGCCAGCAGCCGAGGGGCGGAATACGAGCAGTACTTC | CASSRGAEYEQYF
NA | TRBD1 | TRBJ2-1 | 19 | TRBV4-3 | TGCGCCAGCAGCCAAGATAGAGGACAGGGGTGGAGCTCCTACAATGAGCAGTTCTTC | CASSQDRGQGWSSYNEQFF
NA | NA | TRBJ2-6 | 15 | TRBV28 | TGTGCCAGCAGTAGCGGTAGCTCTGGGGCCAACGTCCTGACTTTC | CASSSGSSGANVLTF
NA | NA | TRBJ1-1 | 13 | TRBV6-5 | TGTGCCAGCAGGCGGACGTTGAACACTGAAGCTTTCTTT | CASRRTLNTEAFF
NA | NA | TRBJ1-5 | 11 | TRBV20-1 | TGCAGTGTCGGGACTCCGGGACGGATGAATTTT | CSVGTPGRMNF
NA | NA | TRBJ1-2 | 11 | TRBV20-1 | TGCAGTGCTAAGTGGAACTATGGCTACACCTTC | CSAKWNYGYTF
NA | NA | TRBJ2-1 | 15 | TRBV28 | TGTGCCAGCAGTGCCCTAGCTGCCGGTCGCAATGAGCAGTTCTTC | CASSALAAGRNEQFF